This TCR beta chain was recorded in a study of Graves' ophthalmopathy and Graves' hyperthyroidism. The study amplified TCR beta CDR3 regions using RNA transcripts. First-round RT-PCR relied on HTBI primers, and a second-round multiplex PCR came next. TCRdb re-analysed the multiplex PCR reads in MiXCR, keeping a single row per CDR3 protein. The sample yields about 620,000 distinct CDR3 sequences, about a fifth seen once. Lactation, pregnancy, uncontrolled infections and other autoimmune diseases were all grounds for excluding patients. Notes on the study in general: With around 65% sensitivity and roughly 76% specificity, the model predicted ophthalmopathy progression. Separation of ophthalmopathy from stable hyperthyroidism was achieved by a 13-signature model, at about 91% sensitivity and under 82% specificity. Among thyroid clonotypes expanded above 0.001 frequency, most also appeared in blood.

This CDR3 has 14 amino acids. The V gene lost 1 base and the J gene lost 2 bases, with 9 bases spanning the gap. CDR1 is SGHAT, CDR2 FQNNGV, per germline. This clonotype was seen repeatedly, ten times or more. Its antigen is not identified. The receptor was isolated from a woman aged 18-29 years with stable Graves' hyperthyroidism. Some clones in this sample may be carry-over from other donors' samples. Sequencing input: peripheral blood. The chain uses TRBV11-2 and TRBJ2-7; no definite D call. CDR3 residues: CASSLGQSPYEQYF. CDR3 sequence (DNA): TGTGCCAGCAGCTTAGGGCAGAGCCCCTACGAGCAGTACTTC.